The present T cell receptor (beta chain) was sequenced within a study of T cells expressing NK-cell markers. General study results and limits: More than 5 donors carried dominant NKG2C+ clonotypes that made up about 1.0-8% of their CD8+ T cells.

The CDR3 is made up of 15 amino acids. Germline V gene data show CDR1 as MNHEY and CDR2 as SVGAGI. Turning to this clonotype: Its antigen is still unknown.

For each CDR3 protein, TCRdb gives one entry from its re-call of the 5' RACE reads, without DNA. Reported are 500,000 to 600,000 distinct CDR3 sequences; the ten largest clones contain 3% to 4.5%. The sequenced sample consisted of blood T cells: a sorted CD56 or NKG2C T cell subset, CD4+ or CD8+ T cells, or bulk PBMC T cells (not recorded which). The J gene is TRBJ2-2, the V gene TRBV6-5; TCRdb gives TRBD1 as the D gene, but with no DNA this cannot be confirmed. The TCR originated in a man between 18 and 35 years old in good health. CDR3 sequence reads: CASSWDRTRRGELFF.